This entry lists 10 T cell receptor beta chains sequenced from one sample in a study of blood T cell repertoires in COVID-19. Clones were sequenced by immunoSEQ multiplex PCR, and TCRdb holds only the in-frame ones, with some missing. Of 110,000 or so clones in the sample, roughly 85% were seen once. Sequencing was carried out using peripheral blood. These receptor sequences come from a man aged 40-49 years with acute or convalescent COVID-19.

In its sample, this clone was seen once. The chain links TRBV7-9 to TRBJ2-5; TRBD1 matches 9 bases. Trimming at V came to 8 bases and at J to 5 bases, leaving 12 bases not matched to a gene. This CDR3 comprises 15 residues. CDR1 and CDR2 (germline): SEHNR, FQNEAQ (reference sequence). CDR3 region: CASSVETGGGETQYF. The DNA of the CDR3 is TGTGCCAGCTCCGTCGAAACAGGGGGCGGCGAGACCCAGTACTTC.

This clone was seen only once. CDR3 in amino acids: CASSSLAGGLTDTQYF. In DNA, the CDR3 is TGTGCCAGCAGCAGCCTAGCGGGGGGACTGACAGATACGCAGTATTTT. This chain joins TRBV5-4 and TRBJ2-3; 11 nucleotides line up with TRBD2. Losses at the gene ends were 4 bases for V and 3 bases for J; bases not matched to a gene: 7. Germline V CDR1 and CDR2: SGHNT, YYREEE (reference sequence). The CDR3 length is 16 residues.

The rearrangement joins TRBV15 to TRBJ2-7; no definite D call. The CDR3 runs 15 residues. The germline CDR1 and CDR2 sequences are LNHNV and YYDKDF (reference sequence). V lost 3 bases and J 4 bases, leaving 16 bases between the germline ends. CDR3 nucleotides: TGTGCCACCAGCAGGGGTTCCAGTACCGGGTACGAGCAGTACTTC. This translates into CATSRGSSTGYEQYF. Variable domain in full (rest from reference TRBV15 and TRBJ2-7): DAMVIQNPRYQVTQFGKPVTLSCSQTLNHNVMYWYQQKSSQAPKLLFHYYDKDFNNEADTPDNFQSRRPNTSFCFLDIRSPGLGDTAMYLCATSRGSSTGYEQYFGPGTRLTVT.

The CDR3 DNA reads TGTGCCAGCAGTAATATTGCAGGGTTGCAAGAGACCCAGTACTTC. Its protein product is CASSNIAGLQETQYF. The chain couples TRBV27 to TRBJ2-5, with D perhaps matching TRBD1 (5 bases). Germline V gene sequence: CDR1 MNHEY, CDR2 SMNVEV (reference sequence). This CDR3 has 15 residues. The V end was cut by 5 bases, the J end by 2 bases, with 15 bases between.

The CDR3 sequence: CASSLSGMGTDTQYF. In DNA, the CDR3 is TGTGCCAGCAGTTTATCCGGGATGGGCACAGATACGCAGTATTTT. The rearrangement links TRBV27 to TRBJ2-3, with a weak D call TRBD2 (5 bases). The CDR3 has 15 residues. With 0 bases removed from V and 1 base from J, the gap between germline ends came to 8 bases. Germline CDR1 reads MNHEY; CDR2 reads SMNVEV (reference sequence).

This chain uses TRBV30 with TRBJ2-6; 9 bases match TRBD1. The CDR3 totals 16 residues. Germline V gene data show CDR1 as GTSNPN and CDR2 as SVGIG (reference sequence). V dropped 5 bases and J dropped 0; count of bases not matched to a gene: 5. The CDR3 is CAWALDRGSGANVLTF. The CDR3 nucleotides are TGTGCCTGGGCCTTGGACAGGGGCTCTGGGGCCAACGTCCTGACTTTC.

The chain combines TRBV6-6 with TRBJ1-4; no definite D call. V was shortened by 2 bases and J by 6 bases, with 10 bases between the two germline ends. The CDR3 runs 14 residues. Germline V lookup: CDR1 MNHNY, CDR2 SVGAGI (reference sequence). CDR3 bases: TGTGCCAGCAGTTACGTGGGCTTTGATGAAAAACTGTTTTTT. This translates into CASSYVGFDEKLFF.

The chain uses TRBV30 and TRBJ1-5, with TRBD1 matching 7 bases. Germline V gene sequence: CDR1 GTSNPN, CDR2 SVGIG (reference sequence). This CDR3 is 15 amino acids long. Trimming at V came to 2 bases and at J to 1 base, leaving 5 bases not matched to a gene. The CDR3 loop reads CAWSSGGISNQPQHF. The CDR3 DNA reads as TGTGCCTGGAGTTCAGGGGGGATAAGCAATCAGCCCCAGCATTTT.

This clone was detected a few times. V usage is TRBV7-2 and J usage is TRBJ2-3; the match to TRBD2 covers 15 bases. Germline lookup yields CDR1 SGHTA and CDR2 FQGNSA. Germline trimming cut 2 bases from V and 5 bases from J; bases unmatched to any gene: 2. CDR3 length: 16 amino acids. The CDR3 coding sequence is TGTGCCAGCAGCTTACAGGGACTAGCGGGGGGAGATACGCAGTATTTT. Amino acids: CASSLQGLAGGDTQYF. Together with reference TRBV7-2 and TRBJ2-3, the CDR3 gives the full variable domain: GAGVSQSPSNKVTEKGKDVELRCDPISGHTALYWYRQSLGQGLEFLIYFQGNSAPDKSGLPSDRFSAERTGGSVSTLTIQRTQQEDSAVYLCASSLQGLAGGDTQYFGPGTRLTVL.

This clone was counted only a few times. The chain is built from TRBV7-9 and TRBJ2-1, with 10 bases lining up with TRBD2. V was pared by 5 bases and J by 10 bases, with 5 bases of the junction left unmatched. Germline V CDR1 and CDR2: SEHNR, FQNEAQ (reference sequence). The CDR3 consists of 13 residues. CDR3 nucleotides: TGTGCCAGCAGCCTCACTAGCGGGGTGGAGCAGTTCTTC. Amino acid sequence: CASSLTSGVEQFF.